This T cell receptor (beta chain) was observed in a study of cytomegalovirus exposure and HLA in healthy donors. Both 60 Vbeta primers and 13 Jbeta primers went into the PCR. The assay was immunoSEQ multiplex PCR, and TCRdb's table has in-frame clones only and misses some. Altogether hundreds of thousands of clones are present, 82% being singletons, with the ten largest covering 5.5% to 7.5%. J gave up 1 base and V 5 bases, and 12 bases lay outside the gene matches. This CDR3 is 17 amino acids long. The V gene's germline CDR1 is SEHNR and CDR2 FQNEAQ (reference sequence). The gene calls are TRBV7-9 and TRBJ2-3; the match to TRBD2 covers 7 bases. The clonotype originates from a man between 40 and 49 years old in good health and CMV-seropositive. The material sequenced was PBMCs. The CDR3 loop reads CASSPRGGSRRTDTQYF. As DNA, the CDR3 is TGTGCCAGCAGCCCGAGGGGCGGGAGCCGCCGCACAGATACGCAGTATTTT. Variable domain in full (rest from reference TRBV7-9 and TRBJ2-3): DTGVSQNPRHKITKRGQNVTFRCDPISEHNRLYWYRQTLGQGPEFLTYFQNEAQLEKSRLLSDRFSAERPKGSFSTLEIQRTEQGDSAMYLCASSPRGGSRRTDTQYFGPGTRLTVL.